The 5 T cell receptor beta chains below were found in one sample sequenced in a study of response to subunit inactivated influenza vaccine. TCRdb fed the RT-PCR reads into MiXCR, producing one record per CDR3 protein. The sample holds hundreds of thousands of distinct CDR3 sequences, 18% seen once. Specimen: PBMCs from blood, collected about 5 days after vaccination. These receptors all come from a man in his forties or fifties who received an inactivated influenza vaccine.

This chain uses TRBV5-1 with TRBJ2-1, with 13 bases that match TRBD2. The CDR3 loop spans 16 amino acids. The germline V gene has CDR1 SGHRS and CDR2 YFSETQ. The trim removed 2 bases at V and 6 bases at J, leaving 5 bases unmatched. The DNA of the CDR3 is TGCGCCAGCAGCTTAACTAGCGGGGGGGAAAGCAATGAGCAGTTCTTC. It encodes CASSLTSGGESNEQFF.

V gene TRBV28 combines with J gene TRBJ2-1; 14 bases are a match to TRBD2. The CDR3 is 15 amino acids. The V segment lost 4 bases and the J segment 8 bases; nucleotides outside the gene matches: 4. CDR1 is MDHEN and CDR2 is SYDVKM in the germline V gene. As DNA, the CDR3 is TGTGCCAGCAGTTCGCCGGGACTAGCGGGAGATGAGCAGTTCTTC. This codes for CASSSPGLAGDEQFF.

The chain employs TRBV25-1 and TRBJ2-7; perhaps TRBD2 as D (6 bases). CDR1 MGHDK and CDR2 SYGVNS come from the germline V gene. Trimming left V 10 bases short and J 6 bases short, with 13 bases between. This CDR3 comprises 11 residues. The CDR3 nucleotides are TGTGCCACCAGACTAGGATCCGAGCAGTACTTC. It yields the protein CATRLGSEQYF.

The sample holds a few counts of this clonotype. The chain joins TRBV5-5 to TRBJ1-5; D may be TRBD1 (6 bases). Trimming cost V 4 bases and J 4 bases, with 15 bases left between them. The CDR3 is made up of 15 amino acids. CDR1 and CDR2 (germline): SGHKS, YYEKEE (reference sequence). CDR3 region: CASSLHRVGNQPQHF. The CDR3 DNA reads TGTGCCAGCAGCCTCCACAGGGTGGGGAATCAGCCCCAGCATTTT.

This clonotype was counted between two and nine times. The J gene is TRBJ2-5, the V gene TRBV12-3 or TRBV12-4; D remains ambiguous. The V end was cut by 7 bases, the J end by 5 bases, with 17 bases between. There are 14 residues in the CDR3. DNA for the CDR3: TGTGCCAGCAAAGCCAGTTCGAAGATGGAGACCCAGTACTTC. Its translation: CASKASSKMETQYF.